Listed here are 29 T cell receptor beta chains from one sample, sequenced in a study of response to subunit inactivated influenza vaccine. Each CDR3 protein is one row after TCRdb ran MiXCR on the RT-PCR reads. The data hold about 520,000 distinct CDR3 sequences, with approximately 24% observed a single time. Specimen: CD4+ T cells sorted from PBMCs, collected roughly 5 days after vaccination. The origin of the receptors is a man aged 50-60 years who received an inactivated influenza vaccine.

The chain links TRBV29-1 to TRBJ1-2; a possible D gene is TRBD1 (5 bases). The CDR3 covers 10 residues. The germline V gene has CDR1 SQVTM and CDR2 ANQGSEA. The CDR3 loop reads CRGHPYGYTF. The CDR3 DNA reads as TGCCGTGGACATCCCTATGGCTACACCTTC.

This clonotype appeared a few times. The chain employs TRBV7-8 and TRBJ2-5; 11 bases map to TRBD2. Germline CDR1 reads SGHVS; CDR2 reads FQNEAQ. The CDR3 runs 15 residues. J lost 6 bases, V lost 2 bases, and 5 bases had no gene match. The CDR3 DNA sequence: TGTGCCAGCAGCTTACCAACTAGCGGGGGAAAGACCCAGTACTTC. It yields the protein CASSLPTSGGKTQYF.

J is TRBJ2-1 and V is TRBV5-1; 8 bases align to TRBD2. CDR1 SGHRS and CDR2 YFSETQ come from the germline V gene. The CDR3 has 16 residues. With 4 bases clipped from V and 0 bases from J, the junction kept 6 bases outside the gene matches. Here the CDR3 reads CASSGGGQSSYNEQFF. The CDR3 DNA is TGCGCCAGCAGCGGCGGGGGGCAAAGCTCCTACAATGAGCAGTTCTTC. The variable domain in full, with the rest retrieved from reference TRBV5-1 and TRBJ2-1, is KAGVTQTPRYLIKTRGQQVTLSCSPISGHRSVSWYQQTPGQGLQFLFEYFSETQRNKGNFPGRFSGRQFSNSRSEMNVSTLELGDSALYLCASSGGGQSSYNEQFFGPGTRLTVL.

This clonotype was counted a few times. V and J are TRBV6-2 or TRBV6-3 and TRBJ2-2; 7 bases match TRBD2. Trimming at V came to 2 bases and at J to 4 bases, leaving 4 bases not matched to a gene. Per the germline V gene, CDR1 is MNHEY and CDR2 is SVGEGT. The CDR3 consists of 15 residues. Here the CDR3 DNA reads TGTGCCAGCAGTTACGTGGGAGGGTTCACCGGGGAGCTGTTTTTT. It yields the protein CASSYVGGFTGELFF.

The gene calls are TRBV20-1 and TRBJ1-5; D might be TRBD1 (6 bases). Trimming pared 5 bases from V and 6 bases from J, leaving 11 bases between. The length of the CDR3 is 12 residues. Germline values: CDR1 DFQATT, CDR2 SNEGSKA (reference sequence). In nucleotides, the CDR3 is TGCAGTGCTGGACGCAGGGGTCAGCCCCAGCATTTT. Translating gives CSAGRRGQPQHF.

The J gene is TRBJ2-5, the V gene TRBV4-1; TRBD1 agrees at 9 bases. CDR3 size: 19 residues. The V gene's germline CDR1 is MGHRA and CDR2 YSYEKL. V lost 0 bases, J lost 1 base, and 12 bases stayed unmatched. CDR3 region: CASSQDRDREIGVQETQYF. CDR3 coding DNA: TGCGCCAGCAGCCAAGATCGGGACAGGGAGATCGGGGTCCAAGAGACCCAGTACTTC.

The chain joins TRBV24-1 to TRBJ2-5; 8 nucleotides agree with TRBD2. The CDR3 spans 13 residues. CDR1 and CDR2 from the germline V gene are KGHDR and SFDVKD. V dropped 7 bases and J dropped 5; count of bases not matched to a gene: 5. CDR3: CATRSGGGETQYF. CDR3 nucleotides: TGTGCCACCAGGAGCGGGGGTGGGGAGACCCAGTACTTC.

For this clonotype: At one boundary the junction diverges from the germline segment, which might be a read error. V and J are TRBV6-1 and TRBJ2-7; TRBD2 matches at 8 bases. Looked up from germline, CDR1 is MNHNS and CDR2 is SASEGT. The CDR3 is made up of 13 amino acids. DNA of the CDR3: TGTGCCAGCAGTAAAGCGGGGGCCTACGAGCAGTACTTC. Protein: CASSKAGAYEQYF.

This clonotype has only a few counts. This chain joins TRBV6-1 and TRBJ1-5; TRBD1 aligns across 7 bases. Germline loops: CDR1 MNHNS, CDR2 SASEGT. V was clipped by 6 bases and J by 1 base; unmatched bases: 3. This CDR3 has 14 residues. The CDR3 is CASRKTGSNQPQHF. The CDR3 DNA sequence: TGTGCCAGCAGAAAGACAGGGAGCAATCAGCCCCAGCATTTT.

The chain is built from TRBV5-1 and TRBJ2-7; maybe TRBD2 (5 bases). V lost 0 bases and J 12 bases, leaving 16 bases between the germline ends. This CDR3 region has 13 residues. Germline CDR1 SGHRS, CDR2 YFSETQ. CDR3 DNA: TGCGCCAGCAGCTTGGAACGTCGGGATCAACGGTACTTC. Translated: CASSLERRDQRYF.

The chain combines TRBV3-1 with TRBJ1-6, with D unclear. The V and J ends lost 3 bases and 0 bases respectively, with 12 bases between them. Germline values: CDR1 LGHDT, CDR2 YNNKEL (reference sequence). The CDR3 contains 17 residues. In nucleotides, the CDR3 is TGTGCCAGCAGCCAGGCCTCCGTAAGCTCCTATAATTCACCCCTCCACTTT. It translates to CASSQASVSSYNSPLHF.

This clonotype came up a few times. The chain has TRBV7-2 and TRBJ2-7; 9 positions match TRBD1. From germline, CDR1 is SGHTA and CDR2 FQGNSA. The CDR3 consists of 16 residues. J gave up 7 bases and V 1 base, and 11 bases lay outside the gene matches. The CDR3 nucleotides are TGTGCCAGCAGCTTAGGCCCCGGGACAGGGAATTTAGAGCAGTACTTC. Protein product: CASSLGPGTGNLEQYF.

V usage is TRBV6-2 or TRBV6-3 and J usage is TRBJ2-2; D could derive from TRBD1 or TRBD2 (5 bases each). V was trimmed by 2 bases and J by 4 bases, leaving 14 bases between them. The CDR3 is made up of 16 amino acids. CDR1 and CDR2 (germline): MNHEY, SVGEGT. The CDR3 sequence: CASSYRRDPLTGELFF. In DNA form, the CDR3 reads TGTGCCAGCAGTTACCGCCGGGACCCCCTCACCGGGGAGCTGTTTTTT.

The table lists this clonotype with a few counts. V is TRBV7-2 and J is TRBJ2-3; D unclear. This CDR3 has 14 residues. Germline CDR1 and CDR2: SGHTA and FQGNSA. Trimming left V 1 base short and J 3 bases short, with 8 bases between. As DNA, the CDR3 is TGTGCCAGCAGCTTAGTCTTCAGTACAGATACGCAGTATTTT. It yields the protein CASSLVFSTDTQYF.

This clonotype was counted ten times or more. The CDR3 region is CASSSRDRGEQYF. The CDR3 DNA reads as TGTGCCAGCAGTTCCCGGGACAGGGGCGAGCAGTACTTC. The V and J genes are TRBV12-3 or TRBV12-4 and TRBJ2-7; 10 bases are a match to TRBD1. This CDR3 has 13 amino acids. J lost 6 bases, V lost 4 bases, and 3 bases had no gene match.

This clonotype was picked up a small number of times. The chain links TRBV7-2 to TRBJ2-1; D is possibly TRBD2 (6 bases). Per germline, CDR1 SGHTA and CDR2 FQGNSA. V gave up 3 bases and J gave up 1 base, with 13 bases separating them. CDR3 length equals 16 residues. Written as DNA, the CDR3 is TGTGCCAGCAGCTTCCAGGGTGGGAGGTCCTACAATGAGCAGTTCTTC. Translation gives CASSFQGGRSYNEQFF.

Comments on this clonotype: The junction departs from the called germline gene at one end, perhaps through a read error. The chain recombines TRBV7-2 with TRBJ2-2, with D possibly being TRBD2 (5 bases). The CDR3 has 16 residues. The germline CDR1 and CDR2 sequences are SGHTA and FQGNSA. For the CDR3, the DNA is TGTGCCATCAGCTTAGCCCGGGGAGCGAACACCGGGGAGCTGTTTTTT. Protein sequence: CAISLARGANTGELFF.

This clonotype was detected only a few times. The rearrangement joins TRBV20-1 to TRBJ2-2, with D uncertain. The germline V gene encodes CDR1 DFQATT and CDR2 SNEGSKA (reference sequence). Trimming took 4 bases from V and 8 from J, leaving 11 bases between them. The CDR3 is made up of 12 amino acids. DNA of the CDR3: TGCAGTGCTAAGAGACCAAGGGGGGAGCTGTTTTTT. This sequence encodes CSAKRPRGELFF.

Ten or more counts support this clonotype. V gene TRBV7-2 combines with J gene TRBJ2-7; 9 positions agree with TRBD1. V dropped 0 bases and J dropped 7; count of bases not matched to a gene: 7. The CDR3 contains 15 residues. Germline-derived CDR1 and CDR2 are SGHTA and FQGNSA. CDR3 coding DNA: TGTGCCAGCAGCTTAGCAACGGACAGGGGAGGTGAGCAGTACTTC. Protein: CASSLATDRGGEQYF. The variable domain in full, with the rest retrieved from reference TRBV7-2 and TRBJ2-7, is GAGVSQSPSNKVTEKGKDVELRCDPISGHTALYWYRQSLGQGLEFLIYFQGNSAPDKSGLPSDRFSAERTGGSVSTLTIQRTQQEDSAVYLCASSLATDRGGEQYFGPGTRLTVT.

CDR3 residues: CSAHSGGFLLAKNIQYF. The CDR3, as DNA: TGCAGTGCTCATAGCGGGGGTTTTCTACTAGCCAAAAACATTCAGTACTTC. The chain uses TRBV20-1 and TRBJ2-4, with 9 bases fitting TRBD2. V shed 5 bases, J shed 0 bases, and the junction held 11 bases outside the gene matches. Germline V gene sequence: CDR1 DFQATT, CDR2 SNEGSKA (reference sequence). This CDR3 region has 17 residues.

This rearrangement joins TRBV28 to TRBJ1-2; 9 bases fit TRBD1. Trimming removed 6 bases from V and 3 bases from J; junction bases left unmatched: 5. Germline CDR1 is MDHEN and CDR2 is SYDVKM. The CDR3 runs 14 residues. As DNA, the CDR3 is TGTGCCAGCAGGGGACAGGGTTATGACTATGGCTACACCTTC. Residues: CASRGQGYDYGYTF.

About this clonotype: The junction does not match germline at one end; this may be a read error. CDR3 bases: TGTACCATCAGTGAGTTACGGGAGGAGGGCGAGCAGTACTTC. This sequence encodes CTISELREEGEQYF. This chain uses TRBV10-3 with TRBJ2-7; TRBD2 matches at 7 bases. Germline V gene lookup returns CDR1 ENHRY and CDR2 SYGVKD. This CDR3 contains 14 residues.

This chain uses TRBV7-2 with TRBJ2-3; D call uncertain. The germline CDR1 and CDR2 sequences are SGHTA and FQGNSA. V was trimmed by 2 bases and J by 6 bases, leaving 9 bases between them. This CDR3 has 13 amino acids. This CDR3 is CASSLLGHDTQYF. The CDR3 DNA reads TGTGCCAGCAGCTTATTGGGCCACGATACGCAGTATTTT.

The V gene is TRBV20-1, the J gene TRBJ2-5; 7 bases are a match to TRBD2. Germline CDR1 and CDR2: DFQATT and SNEGSKA (reference sequence). Trimming at V came to 5 bases and at J to 2 bases, leaving 8 bases not matched to a gene. The CDR3 sequence is 14 residues long. DNA of the CDR3: TGCAGTGCTCACCGGGGGGTTGGGCAAGAGACCCAGTACTTC. Amino acid sequence: CSAHRGVGQETQYF.

The CDR3 sequence: CAISGDSHNTEAFF. DNA of the CDR3: TGTGCCATCAGCGGGGACAGCCACAACACTGAAGCTTTCTTT. The rearrangement uses TRBV10-3 and TRBJ1-1, with 7 bases identical to TRBD1. The germline gives CDR1 ENHRY, CDR2 SYGVKD. The CDR3 contains 14 residues. Losses at the gene ends were 6 bases for V and 2 bases for J; bases not matched to a gene: 6.

This clonotype was seen a handful of times. The V call is TRBV6-1, the J call TRBJ1-5; weak D call: TRBD1 (5 bases). The CDR3 runs 15 residues. CDR1 is MNHNS and CDR2 is SASEGT in the germline V gene. Trimming left V 0 bases short and J 5 bases short, with 11 bases between. CDR3 sequence (DNA): TGTGCCAGCAGTGAAGCGATCGGGGGTTATCAGCCCCAGCATTTT. Translation: CASSEAIGGYQPQHF.

The table lists this clonotype with a few counts. The V gene is TRBV21-1, the J gene TRBJ1-2; the DNA was not used to check the table's D call, TRBD1. TRBV21-1 is deemed a pseudogene. CDR3 length: 16 residues. CDR3 nucleotides: TGTGCCAGCAATTATCTCCTACGGGACAGGGGGCTGGGCTACACCTTC. Translating it yields CASNYLLRDRGLGYTF.

This clonotype was counted only a few times. The chain carries TRBV19 and TRBJ1-6; D unresolved. V shed 0 bases and J shed 7 bases, with 19 bases lying between them. The length of the CDR3 is 18 residues. CDR1 LNHDA and CDR2 SQIVND come from the germline V gene (reference sequence). The DNA of the CDR3 is TGTGCCAGTAGTATAGATGGTACAGCCTCAGCGGGCAATTCACCCCTCCACTTT. Translating gives CASSIDGTASAGNSPLHF. Looking up the rest from reference TRBV19 and TRBJ1-6 gives the full variable domain: DGGITQSPKYLFRKEGQNVTLSCEQNLNHDAMYWYRQDPGQGLRLIYYSQIVNDFQKGDIAEGYSVSREKKESFPLTVTSAQKNPTAFYLCASSIDGTASAGNSPLHFGNGTRLTVT.

This rearrangement joins TRBV2 to TRBJ2-2; D is ambiguous. Deletions cut 6 bases from V and 7 bases from J, with 9 bases between. Germline V lookup: CDR1 SNHLY, CDR2 FYNNEI. The CDR3 covers 12 residues. The chain's CDR3 is CASSATGGELFF. The CDR3 nucleotides are TGTGCCAGCAGCGCGACGGGCGGGGAGCTGTTTTTT.